Shown below are 10 T cell receptor beta chains from a single sample sequenced in a study of cytomegalovirus exposure and HLA in healthy donors. Primers for the PCR totalled 60 Vbeta and 13 Jbeta. Some clones are missing from TCRdb's copy, which holds only in-frame ones; the method was immunoSEQ multiplex PCR. The data show about 110,000 clones, 75% seen once. Material: PBMCs. These receptors all come from a man between 35 and 55 years old in good health and CMV-seronegative.

This chain links TRBV5-1 with TRBJ2-1; D is unresolved. Trimming took off 0 bases at V and 0 bases at J, with 7 bases between the two ends. The CDR3 is made up of 15 amino acids. The germline V gene encodes CDR1 SGHRS and CDR2 YFSETQ. CDR3 loop: CASSLDFPSYNEQFF. The CDR3 coding sequence is TGCGCCAGCAGCTTGGACTTCCCCTCCTACAATGAGCAGTTCTTC.

The chain has TRBV2 and TRBJ1-2, with 9 bases that match TRBD1. With V trimmed by 6 bases and J by 4 bases, 6 bases remained unmatched. The CDR3 runs to 14 residues. Germline V CDR1 and CDR2: SNHLY, FYNNEI. Here the CDR3 DNA reads TGTGCCAGCAGGGGCGACAGGGGGACCTATGGCTACACCTTC. This codes for CASRGDRGTYGYTF.

CDR3 coding DNA: TGTGCCAGCAGCCCGCAGGACAGGGTGAACATTCAGTACTTC. It codes for CASSPQDRVNIQYF. The rearrangement joins TRBV11-2 to TRBJ2-4; TRBD1 matches at 8 bases. This CDR3 is built from 14 residues. Germline CDR1 SGHAT, CDR2 FQNNGV. Unmatched junction bases numbered 7, after V lost 5 bases and J lost 7 bases.

This chain uses TRBV18 with TRBJ1-4; D gene uncertain. The CDR3 totals 17 residues. V was cut by 4 bases and J by 4 bases, with 19 bases left in between. Germline V CDR1 and CDR2: KGHSH, LQKENI. The CDR3, as DNA: TGTGCCAGCTCACAACGGGGTTGGGCAGAGAGTAATGAAAAACTGTTTTTT. This encodes CASSQRGWAESNEKLFF.

This clone has just one count. The genes are TRBV7-9 and TRBJ2-3; 7 bases line up with TRBD2. Unmatched junction bases numbered 16, after V lost 5 bases and J lost 2 bases. Looked up from germline, CDR1 is SEHNR and CDR2 is FQNEAQ (reference sequence). CDR3 length: 18 amino acids. DNA for the CDR3: TGTGCCAGCAGCCAAACCCGCGCCTTAGCGGGTCTCACAGATACGCAGTATTTT. Its protein is CASSQTRALAGLTDTQYF.

This chain links TRBV19 with TRBJ2-3; 8 nucleotides align to TRBD2. V lost 0 bases to trimming and J lost 2 bases; unmatched junction nucleotides: 4. Germline values: CDR1 LNHDA, CDR2 SQIVND (reference sequence). This CDR3 spans 16 amino acids. The CDR3 nucleotides read TGTGCCAGTAGTATAGATCACGGGGGGGCCACAGATACGCAGTATTTT. Translating it yields CASSIDHGGATDTQYF. Based on the CDR3 plus reference TRBV19 and TRBJ2-3, the full variable domain is DGGITQSPKYLFRKEGQNVTLSCEQNLNHDAMYWYRQDPGQGLRLIYYSQIVNDFQKGDIAEGYSVSREKKESFPLTVTSAQKNPTAFYLCASSIDHGGATDTQYFGPGTRLTVL.

The chain links TRBV15 to TRBJ2-5, with 9 bases identical to TRBD1. Germline assignment: CDR1 LNHNV and CDR2 YYDKDF (reference sequence). The V and J ends lost 1 base and 4 bases, in that order; junction bases with no gene match: 4. This CDR3 comprises 15 residues. The CDR3: CATSRGRQGGETQYF. The CDR3 nucleotides are TGTGCCACCAGCAGAGGCAGACAGGGGGGAGAGACCCAGTACTTC. The whole variable domain, remainder taken from reference TRBV15 and TRBJ2-5, is DAMVIQNPRYQVTQFGKPVTLSCSQTLNHNVMYWYQQKSSQAPKLLFHYYDKDFNNEADTPDNFQSRRPNTSFCFLDIRSPGLGDTAMYLCATSRGRQGGETQYFGPGTRLLVL.

The CDR3 DNA reads TGTGCCAGCAGATCGGGACTTAGCACAGATACGCAGTATTTT. The encoded protein is CASRSGLSTDTQYF. The chain couples TRBV11-2 to TRBJ2-3, with TRBD2 as a possible D gene (6 bases). This CDR3 has 14 residues. Trimming stripped 6 bases from V and 0 bases from J, with 10 bases between. Germline assignment: CDR1 SGHAT and CDR2 FQNNGV.

This clone was recorded a few times. This rearrangement joins TRBV7-8 to TRBJ1-1; D is undetermined. The CDR3 loop spans 13 amino acids. Between the trimmed V and J ends, which lost 1 base and 6 bases, there was a span of 9 bases. Germline V lookup: CDR1 SGHVS, CDR2 FQNEAQ. CDR3 in DNA: TGTGCCAGCAGCTTAGGGAGGGCCCCTGAAGCTTTCTTT. It is translated as CASSLGRAPEAFF.

The V and J genes are TRBV7-6 and TRBJ1-1, with TRBD1 matching 8 bases. Trimming cost V 5 bases and J 5 bases; bases outside gene matches: 13. CDR3 length equals 16 residues. Germline CDR1 and CDR2: SGHVS and FNYEAQ. CDR3 protein: CASSRAPDRAETEAFF. In DNA form, the CDR3 reads TGTGCCAGCAGCAGAGCCCCGGACAGGGCGGAGACTGAAGCTTTCTTT.